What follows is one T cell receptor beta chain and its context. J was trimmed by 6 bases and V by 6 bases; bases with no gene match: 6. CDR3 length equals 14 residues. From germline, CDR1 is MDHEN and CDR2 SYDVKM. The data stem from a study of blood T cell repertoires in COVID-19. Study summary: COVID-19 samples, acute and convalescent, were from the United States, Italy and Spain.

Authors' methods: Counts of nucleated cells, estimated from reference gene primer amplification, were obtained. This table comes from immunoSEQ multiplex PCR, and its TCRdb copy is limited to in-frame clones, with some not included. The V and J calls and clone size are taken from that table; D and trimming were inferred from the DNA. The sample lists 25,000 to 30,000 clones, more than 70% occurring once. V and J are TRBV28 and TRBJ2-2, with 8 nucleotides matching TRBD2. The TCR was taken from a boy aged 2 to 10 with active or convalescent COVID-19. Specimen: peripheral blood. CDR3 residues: CASRPPAGAGELFF. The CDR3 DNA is TGTGCCAGCAGGCCCCCAGCGGGAGCCGGGGAGCTGTTTTTT.